This T cell receptor (beta chain) was obtained from a study of blood T cell repertoires in COVID-19. Across the study: Sites in the United States, Italy and Spain provided acute and convalescent COVID-19 samples. Sources were T cells, B-cell-depleted T cells, or PBMCs; the material itself was cDNA or gDNA.

Original analysis: Reference gene primer amplification yielded estimated nucleated cell counts. TCRdb's copy holds only in-frame clones and misses some; the assay was immunoSEQ multiplex PCR. That table furnishes V, J and clone size, whereas the DNA furnished D and trimming. The data show 170,000 or so clones, around 90% seen once. Trimming took 7 bases from V and 1 from J, leaving 11 bases between them. This CDR3 region has 14 residues. Looked up from germline, CDR1 is SGHNT and CDR2 is YENEEA. This TCR was recovered from a man aged 35-49 years with active or convalescent COVID-19. The sequencing sample was made of peripheral blood. The rearrangement joins TRBV11-3 to TRBJ2-1; no clear D gene. The CDR3 is CASTADSSYNEQFF. The CDR3 nucleotides read TGTGCCAGCACCGCCGACTCATCCTACAATGAGCAGTTCTTC.